The 3 T cell receptor beta chains given below trace back to one sample, sequenced in a study of cytomegalovirus exposure and HLA in healthy donors. 13 Jbeta primers and 60 Vbeta primers were used for the PCR. This table comes from immunoSEQ multiplex PCR, and its TCRdb copy is limited to in-frame clones, with some not included. The sample records tens of thousands of clones, more than 60% being singletons. Sequencing input: PBMCs. These receptors all stem from a man aged 25 to 45 in good health and CMV-seronegative.

The CDR3 nucleotides read TGCAGCGTTGACCTAGCGGGGGGCTCCTACAATGAGCAGTTCTTC. This codes for CSVDLAGGSYNEQFF. The V call is TRBV29-1, the J call TRBJ2-1; 11 bases are shared with TRBD2. This CDR3 is built from 15 residues. Trimming took 3 bases from V and 0 from J; bases not matched to a gene: 1. Germline V gene data show CDR1 as SQVTM and CDR2 as ANQGSEA.

CDR3 in DNA: TGTGCCAGTAGGGGCCCACAGGGGCGCCTCTCTGGGGCCAACGTCCTGACTTTC. Protein: CASRGPQGRLSGANVLTF. The chain couples TRBV19 to TRBJ2-6; 7 bases fit TRBD1. The ends lost 6 bases at V and 0 bases at J; junction bases unmatched: 11. Germline V lookup: CDR1 LNHDA, CDR2 SQIVND (reference sequence). The length of the CDR3 is 18 residues.

This rearrangement joins TRBV5-6 to TRBJ2-1; D uncertain. Germline V gives CDR1 SGHDT, CDR2 YYEEEE. The CDR3 contains 11 residues. V was cut by 2 bases and J by 5 bases, with 2 bases left in between. The CDR3 protein is CASSFNNEQFF. CDR3 DNA: TGTGCCAGCAGCTTTAACAATGAGCAGTTCTTC.